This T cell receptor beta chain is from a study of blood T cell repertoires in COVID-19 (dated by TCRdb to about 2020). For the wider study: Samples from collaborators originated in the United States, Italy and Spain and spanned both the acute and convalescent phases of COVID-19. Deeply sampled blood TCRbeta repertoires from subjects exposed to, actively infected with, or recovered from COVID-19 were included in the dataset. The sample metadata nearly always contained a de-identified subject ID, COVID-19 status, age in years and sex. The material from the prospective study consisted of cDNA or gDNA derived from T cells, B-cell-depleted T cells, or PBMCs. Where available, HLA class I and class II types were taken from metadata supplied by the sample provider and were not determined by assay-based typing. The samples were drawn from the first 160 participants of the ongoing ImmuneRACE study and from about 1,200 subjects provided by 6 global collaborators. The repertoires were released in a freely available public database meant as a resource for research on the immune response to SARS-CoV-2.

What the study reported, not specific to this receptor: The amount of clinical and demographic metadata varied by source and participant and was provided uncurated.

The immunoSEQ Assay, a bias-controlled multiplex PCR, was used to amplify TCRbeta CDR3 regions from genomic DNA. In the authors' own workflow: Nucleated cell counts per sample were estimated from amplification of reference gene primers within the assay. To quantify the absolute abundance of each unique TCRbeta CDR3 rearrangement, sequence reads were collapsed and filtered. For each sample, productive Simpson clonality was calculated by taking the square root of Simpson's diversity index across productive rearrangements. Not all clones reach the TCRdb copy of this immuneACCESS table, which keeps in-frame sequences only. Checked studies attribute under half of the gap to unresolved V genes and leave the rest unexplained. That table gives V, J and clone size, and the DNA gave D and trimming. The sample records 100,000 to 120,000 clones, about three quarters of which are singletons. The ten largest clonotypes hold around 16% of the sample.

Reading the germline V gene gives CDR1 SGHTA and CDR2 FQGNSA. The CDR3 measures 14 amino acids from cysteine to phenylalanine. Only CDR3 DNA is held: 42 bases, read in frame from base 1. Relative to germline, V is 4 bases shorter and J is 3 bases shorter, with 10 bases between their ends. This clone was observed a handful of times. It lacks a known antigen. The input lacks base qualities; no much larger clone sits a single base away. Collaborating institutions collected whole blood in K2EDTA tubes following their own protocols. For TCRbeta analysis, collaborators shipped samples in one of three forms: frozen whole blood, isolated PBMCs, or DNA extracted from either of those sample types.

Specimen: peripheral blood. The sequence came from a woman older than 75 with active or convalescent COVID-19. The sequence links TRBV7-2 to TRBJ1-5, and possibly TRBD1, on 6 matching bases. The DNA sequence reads TGTGCCAGCAGCTCTGGACAGCCCAATCAGCCCCAGCATTTT. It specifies CASSSGQPNQPQHF.